This entry is about one T cell receptor beta chain. The sample belongs to a study of blood T cell repertoires in COVID-19. Study at large: The study drew acute and convalescent COVID-19 samples from the United States, Italy and Spain.

The authors' processing: Amplified reference gene primers provided the basis for estimating nucleated cell counts. TCRdb's table, derived via immunoSEQ multiplex PCR, lists solely in-frame clones and lacks some. The DNA gave D and trimming, while V, J and clone size come from that table. The profile shows 350,000 or so clones, around 80% of them singletons. The TCR sequence derives from a young man with active or convalescent COVID-19. Sequencing was done on a sample of peripheral blood.

The CDR3 nucleotides are TGCGCCAGCAGCTTGGGGAGACTAGCGGGGCCCTTGGATGAGCAGTTCTTC. This gives the protein CASSLGRLAGPLDEQFF. The chain has TRBV5-1 and TRBJ2-1; 11 bases agree with TRBD2. The CDR3 loop spans 17 amino acids. Germline CDR1 SGHRS, CDR2 YFSETQ. V was clipped by 0 bases and J by 8 bases; unmatched bases: 10.